The clone carrying this T cell receptor beta chain was seen just once. This entry comes from a study of blood T cell repertoires in COVID-19. Study-level background: Both acute and convalescent COVID-19 samples were obtained from the United States, Italy and Spain. PBMCs, B-cell-depleted T cells, or T cells were the source of the cDNA or gDNA that made up the material.

Trimming took 2 bases from V and 6 from J; bases not matched to a gene: 3. The CDR3 is made up of 15 amino acids. Looked up from germline, CDR1 is PRHDT and CDR2 is FYEKMQ (reference sequence). In the study's own analysis: Counts of nucleated cells, estimated from reference gene primer amplification, were obtained. Clones were read by immunoSEQ multiplex PCR, and TCRdb kept only the in-frame ones, dropping some. The V and J calls and the clone size are those of that table, but D and trimming were determined from the DNA. The table has roughly 46,000 clones, approximately 80% seen once. The sample taken for sequencing was peripheral blood. This TCR was sampled from a man aged 60 to 75 with acute or convalescent COVID-19. The chain links TRBV13 to TRBJ2-1, with 11 bases fitting TRBD2. CDR3 region: CASSLRLAGPNEQFF. In DNA form, the CDR3 reads TGTGCCAGCAGCTTAAGACTAGCGGGGCCCAATGAGCAGTTCTTC.